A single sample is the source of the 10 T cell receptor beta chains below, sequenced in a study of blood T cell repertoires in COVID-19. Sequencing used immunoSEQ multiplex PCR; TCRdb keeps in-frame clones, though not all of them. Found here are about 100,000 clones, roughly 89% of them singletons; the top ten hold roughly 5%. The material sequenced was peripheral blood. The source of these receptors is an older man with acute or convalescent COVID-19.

The chain's CDR3 is CASSDRRSGVSGYTF. The CDR3, as DNA: TGTGCCAGCAGTGACCGACGAAGCGGGGTCTCTGGCTACACCTTC. This chain connects TRBV6-1 to TRBJ1-2, with D unresolved. This CDR3 contains 15 residues. Germline CDR1 is MNHNS and CDR2 is SASEGT. V was trimmed by 3 bases and J by 7 bases, leaving 18 bases between them.

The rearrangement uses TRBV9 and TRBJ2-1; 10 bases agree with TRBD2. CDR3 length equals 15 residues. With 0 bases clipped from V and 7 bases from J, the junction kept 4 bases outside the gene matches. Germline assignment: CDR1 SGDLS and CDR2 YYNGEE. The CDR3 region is CASSVVAGGRNEQFF. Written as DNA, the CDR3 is TGTGCCAGCAGCGTAGTAGCGGGAGGTCGTAATGAGCAGTTCTTC.

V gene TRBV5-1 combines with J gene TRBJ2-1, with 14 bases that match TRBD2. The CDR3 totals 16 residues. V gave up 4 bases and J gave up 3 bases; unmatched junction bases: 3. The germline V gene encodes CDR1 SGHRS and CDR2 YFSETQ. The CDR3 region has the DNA TGCGCCAGCAGCCCGGGACTAGCGGGAGACTACAATGAGCAGTTCTTC. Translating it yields CASSPGLAGDYNEQFF.

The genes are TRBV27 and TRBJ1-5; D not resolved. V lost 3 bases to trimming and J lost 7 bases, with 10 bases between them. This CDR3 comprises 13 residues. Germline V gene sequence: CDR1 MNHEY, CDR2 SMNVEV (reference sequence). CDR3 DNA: TGTGCCAGCAGTTTTTCAGGTGGGCAGCCCCAGCATTTT. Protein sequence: CASSFSGGQPQHF.

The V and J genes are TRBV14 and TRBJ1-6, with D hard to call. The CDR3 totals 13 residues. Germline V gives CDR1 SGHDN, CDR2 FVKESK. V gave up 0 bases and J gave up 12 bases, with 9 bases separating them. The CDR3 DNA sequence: TGTGCCAGCAGCCAAGATCGGAGGCTACCCCTCCACTTT. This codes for CASSQDRRLPLHF.

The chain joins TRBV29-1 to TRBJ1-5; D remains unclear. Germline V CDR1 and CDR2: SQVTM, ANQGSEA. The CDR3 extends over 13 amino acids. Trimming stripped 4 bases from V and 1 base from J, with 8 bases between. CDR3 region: CSVGEGSNQPQHF. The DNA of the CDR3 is TGCAGCGTTGGGGAGGGAAGCAATCAGCCCCAGCATTTT.

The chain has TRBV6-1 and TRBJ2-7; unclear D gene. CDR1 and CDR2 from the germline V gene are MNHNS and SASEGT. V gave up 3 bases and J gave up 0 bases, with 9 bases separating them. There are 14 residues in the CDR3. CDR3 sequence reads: CASSEQLSSYEQYF. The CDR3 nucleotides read TGTGCCAGCAGTGAGCAATTGAGCTCCTACGAGCAGTACTTC.

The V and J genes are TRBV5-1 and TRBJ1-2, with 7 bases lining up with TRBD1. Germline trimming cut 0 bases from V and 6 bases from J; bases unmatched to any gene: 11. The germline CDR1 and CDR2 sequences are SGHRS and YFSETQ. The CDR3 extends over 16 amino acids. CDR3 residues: CASSLGQRQGGDGYTF. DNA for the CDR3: TGCGCCAGCAGCTTGGGTCAGAGACAGGGCGGGGATGGCTACACCTTC.

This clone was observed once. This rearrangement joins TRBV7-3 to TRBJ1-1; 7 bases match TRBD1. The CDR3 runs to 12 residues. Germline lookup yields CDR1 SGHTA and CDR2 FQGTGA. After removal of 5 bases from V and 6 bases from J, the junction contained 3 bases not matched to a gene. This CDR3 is CASSGDSSEAFF. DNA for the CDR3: TGTGCCAGCAGCGGGGACAGTTCTGAAGCTTTCTTT.

The CDR3: CASTSYSRGEKLFF. The CDR3 DNA reads as TGTGCCAGCACCTCCTATTCCCGCGGGGAAAAACTGTTTTTT. V gene TRBV27 combines with J gene TRBJ1-4; D gene ambiguous. Germline V gene lookup returns CDR1 MNHEY and CDR2 SMNVEV (reference sequence). The CDR3 sequence is 14 residues long. V gave up 7 bases and J gave up 8 bases, with 17 bases separating them.